This TCR beta chain was documented in a study of T-cell memory formation after mild COVID-19. Per the germline V gene, CDR1 is SGHRS and CDR2 is YFSETQ. The V and J ends lost 2 bases and 0 bases respectively, with 9 bases between them. There are 15 residues in the CDR3. This clonotype was seen many times. TCRdb reprocessed the 5' RACE reads via MiXCR and lists one record per CDR3 protein. Here the sample spans 35,000 to 50,000 distinct CDR3 sequences, 6% to 6.5% being singletons. Specimen: PBMCs or a T cell subset sorted from them (not recorded which). This TCR was sampled from an adult who had mild COVID-19 (a few samples of this study predate the infection). Cell type and time point are not known. The rearrangement uses TRBV5-1 and TRBJ2-1, with D perhaps TRBD2 (6 bases). In DNA form, the CDR3 reads TGCGCCAGCAGCTTCTGGGGGGTCTCCTACAATGAGCAGTTCTTC. Translating gives CASSFWGVSYNEQFF.